This is a list of T cell receptor beta chains from one sample in a study of human T cells and chemical hapten exposure. Each CDR3 protein is one row after TCRdb ran MiXCR on the RACE reads. The sample consists of roughly 360,000 distinct CDR3 sequences, 4.8% of them appearing once. The sample consisted of whole blood, taken in connection with sensitization to the hapten diphenylcyclopropenone (DPC). These receptors were collected from a woman in her forties or fifties with alopecia areata. Some clones in this sample may be carry-over from other donors' samples. The CDR3 runs from the conserved cysteine through the conserved F or W.

TRBJ2-1 TRBV6-5 CASSYALSYNEQFF
TRBJ2-1 TRBV20-1 CSAFGQGGPGEQFF
TRBJ2-2 TRBV4-2 CASSQVSLTSGANTGELFF
TRBJ1-2 TRBV7-9 CASTLAPGPANYGYTF
TRBJ2-2 TRBV20-1 CSASRGSETGELFF
TRBJ2-6 TRBV29-1 CSVDPRDRETGANVLTF
TRBJ2-3 TRBV11-2 CAIPASGSGNGDTQYF
TRBJ2-7 TRBV7-6 CASRGGYEQYF
TRBJ1-1 TRBV9 CASSARFTGGTEAFF
TRBJ2-7 TRBV6-5 CASSSYREGISYEQYF
TRBJ2-4 TRBV18 CASSPSAGGLAKNIQYF
TRBJ2-1 TRBV12-3/TRBV12-4 CASSSGTSGNEQFF
TRBJ2-7 TRBV7-9 CASSLGGHHTYEQYF
TRBJ1-5 TRBV3-1 CASSQEGAGQPQHF
TRBJ2-1 TRBV5-4 CASSQGTSGGYNEQFF
TRBJ1-1 TRBV11-1 CASSLEYLDTEAFF
TRBJ2-1 TRBV29-1 CSVGRQGANEQFF
TRBJ2-2 TRBV12-3/TRBV12-4 CASSFRSTTGELFF
TRBJ2-3 TRBV5-1 CASSLEYSSTDTQYF
TRBJ1-5 TRBV7-8 CASSLGWSVTRDQPQHF
TRBJ2-2 TRBV6-2/TRBV6-3 CASSGTSGRASTGELFF
TRBJ1-2 TRBV6-5 CANGDRGLVCYTF
TRBJ2-6 TRBV7-9 CASSPPSRGPESSGANVLTF
TRBJ1-2 TRBV7-8 CASSPGGTPYGYTF
TRBJ1-3 TRBV5-1 CASSNGQGGSGNTIYF
TRBJ2-1 TRBV20-1 CSARERGRLVLGDNEQFF
TRBJ1-1 TRBV5-6 CASSLVSLNTEAFF
TRBJ2-1 TRBV3-1 CASSQVILSGGYNEQFF
TRBJ2-7 TRBV28 CASSLGVDEQYF
TRBJ2-5 TRBV6-5 CASSYGTSGMKTQYF
TRBJ2-7 TRBV29-1 CSVEPEGTREQYF
TRBJ2-1 TRBV19 CASKDLAGSSYNEQFF
TRBJ2-7 TRBV12-3/TRBV12-4 CASSFGGPYEQYF
TRBJ2-1 TRBV3-1 CASSHHNVQFF
TRBJ2-1 TRBV15 CATSVPNRGRKSEQFF
TRBJ2-1 TRBV24-1 CATSVGTSGITRNEQFF
TRBJ1-2 TRBV15 CATSEGRDGYTF
TRBJ2-7 TRBV30 CAWSMGQGSYEQYF
TRBJ1-5 TRBV6-5 CASSFRVNQPQHF
TRBJ2-3 TRBV20-1 CSARRGDLTDTQYF
TRBJ1-4 TRBV5-4 CASSLVGEAEKLFF
TRBJ2-7 TRBV29-1 CSAGGTTYEQYF
TRBJ1-4 TRBV20-1 CSARPRGTNEKLFF
TRBJ2-5 TRBV6-6 CASSSDRMQTQYF
TRBJ1-5 TRBV27 CASSLSFDRGQPQHF
TRBJ2-1 TRBV20-1 CSASAAVDNEQFF
TRBJ2-1 TRBV20-1 CSAPGLNNEQFF
TRBJ1-1 TRBV6-2/TRBV6-3 CASSLIRTGAAEAFF
TRBJ2-2 TRBV29-1 CSVGRDKNTGELFF
TRBJ2-1 TRBV12-3/TRBV12-4 CASSFMGLASRSYNEQFF
TRBJ1-2 TRBV20-1 CSARPSANYGYTF
TRBJ2-4 TRBV7-9 CASSPGARAGTKNIQYF
TRBJ1-1 TRBV15 CATSRDGGSEAFF